This T cell receptor beta chain appears in the sequencing data of a study of PD-L1 blockade in urothelial cancer. Here immunoSEQ multiplex PCR was the method, and the copy in TCRdb shows in-frame clones only, minus some. The data show roughly 26,000 clones, roughly 90% seen once. Trimming cost V 4 bases and J 4 bases, with 12 bases left between them. Germline V CDR1 and CDR2: SGHDT, YYEEEE. The length of the CDR3 is 14 residues. Specimen: PBMCs, collected around atezolizumab (anti-PD-L1) treatment. The TCR sequence derives from a man aged 55 to 70 with urothelial cancer. This sequence joins TRBV5-6 and TRBJ1-5; D may be TRBD1 (5 bases). CDR3 protein: CASSPFGGNQPQHF. Here the CDR3 DNA reads TGTGCCAGCAGCCCATTTGGGGGGAATCAGCCCCAGCATTTT.